This T cell receptor (beta chain) came from a study of cytomegalovirus exposure and HLA in healthy donors. V gave up 3 bases and J gave up 3 bases, with 5 bases separating them. There are 12 residues in the CDR3. Germline V gene sequence: CDR1 SNHLY, CDR2 FYNNEI. Vbeta (60) and Jbeta (13) primers were used in the PCR. Sequencing was performed with immunoSEQ multiplex PCR; in TCRdb, only in-frame clones are kept and a portion is missing. The data hold some 140,000 clones, with approximately 69% observed a single time. Study-wide results and caveats: An assumption of roughly uniform sequencing depth across donors underlay the presence/absence analyses. It was likely that a cluster of highly shared sequence variants was a sequencing artifact. It has been reported that TCR beta sequences accurately predicted the HLA-A and HLA-B alleles of most subjects. Most TCR beta V segments were productive about 90% or about 30% of the time in an earlier analysis.

A word on this clone: The antigen remains undetermined.

The sequence was collected from a man aged 25-40 years in good health and CMV-seronegative. Sequencing was carried out using PBMCs. The genes are TRBV2 and TRBJ1-1, with D possibly matching TRBD1 (5 bases). CDR3 nucleotides: TGTGCCAGCAGTGAGACAGACACTGAAGCTTTCTTT. Translated, it gives CASSETDTEAFF. The variable domain in full, with the rest retrieved from reference TRBV2 and TRBJ1-1, is EPEVTQTPSHQVTQMGQEVILRCVPISNHLYFYWYRQILGQKVEFLVSFYNNEISEKSEIFDDQFSVERPDGSNFTLKIRSTKLEDSAMYFCASSETDTEAFFGQGTRLTVV.